This T cell receptor beta chain was recorded in a study of blood T cell repertoires in COVID-19. In germline, CDR1 is SGHVS, CDR2 FQNEAQ. With 0 bases removed from V and 5 bases from J, the gap between germline ends came to 7 bases. This CDR3 contains 13 residues. Libraries were prepared by immunoSEQ multiplex PCR; TCRdb keeps only in-frame clonotypes and omits some of them. The data hold about 280,000 clones, with approximately 81% observed a single time. The age range of participants was about 18 to 95 years, with residence in some 25 US areas. Sequenced: PBMCs or T cells enriched from blood (not recorded which). The clonotype was recovered from a woman in her forties or fifties who had recovered from COVID-19. J is TRBJ2-5 and V is TRBV7-8; no definite D call. The DNA for the CDR3 is TGTGCCAGCAGCTTAGCGGTAGATGAGACCCAGTACTTC. Translation: CASSLAVDETQYF. Variable domain in full (rest from reference TRBV7-8 and TRBJ2-5): GAGVSQSPRYKVAKRGQDVALRCDPISGHVSLFWYQQALGQGPEFLTYFQNEAQLDKSGLPSDRFFAERPEGSVSTLKIQRTQQEDSAVYLCASSLAVDETQYFGPGTRLLVL.